The T cell receptor beta chain described here comes from a study of shared clonotypes between healthy human individuals. This CDR3 is built from 16 residues. Losses at the gene ends were 4 bases for V and 4 bases for J; bases not matched to a gene: 8. Germline V lookup: CDR1 SGHDT, CDR2 YYEEEE. This table comes from immunoSEQ multiplex PCR, and its TCRdb copy is limited to in-frame clones, with some not included. The table shows more than 2 million clones, with roughly 94% occurring only once. This chain connects TRBV5-6 to TRBJ2-2; 9 bases agree with TRBD2. Sequenced input: naive CD4+ T cells sorted from blood. Subset here: CD45RA+ positively selected. This clonotype was sampled from a man in his late teens or twenties in good health. In DNA, the CDR3 is TGTGCCAGCAGCACGGAAACGGGACTAGCCACCGGGGAGCTGTTTTTT. Translation: CASSTETGLATGELFF.